What follows is one T cell receptor (beta chain) and its context. The length of the CDR3 is 14 residues. Trimming cost V 7 bases and J 1 base; bases outside gene matches: 6. CDR1 MNHEY and CDR2 SMNVEV come from the germline V gene (reference sequence). These data belong to a study of shared clonotypes between healthy human individuals. Unsorted PBMC DNA went through sequencing on ten immunoSEQ deep assay plates. Sequenced by immunoSEQ multiplex PCR; TCRdb stores in-frame clones only, minus some. There are fewer than 650,000 clones in the sample; roughly four fifths occur only once, and over 10% lies in the top ten.

The rearrangement joins TRBV27 to TRBJ1-2, with 7 bases lining up with TRBD1. Material: PBMCs. The receptor comes from a woman between 35 and 50 years old in good health. Some clones in this sample may be carry-over from other donors' samples. Here the CDR3 reads CASKLDRLNYGYTF. The CDR3 coding sequence is TGTGCCAGCAAATTGGACAGGCTTAACTATGGCTACACCTTC.